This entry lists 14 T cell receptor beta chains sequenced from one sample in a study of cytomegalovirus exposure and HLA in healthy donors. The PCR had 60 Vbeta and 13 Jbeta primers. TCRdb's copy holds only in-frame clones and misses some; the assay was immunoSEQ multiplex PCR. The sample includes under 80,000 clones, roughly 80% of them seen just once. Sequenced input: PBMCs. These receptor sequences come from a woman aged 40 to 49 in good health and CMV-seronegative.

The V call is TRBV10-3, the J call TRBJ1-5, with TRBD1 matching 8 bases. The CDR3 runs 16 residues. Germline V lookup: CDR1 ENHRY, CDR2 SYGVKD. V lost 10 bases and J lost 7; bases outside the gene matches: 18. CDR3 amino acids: CATGQGISQGGQPQHF. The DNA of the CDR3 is TGTGCCACCGGACAGGGAATAAGCCAGGGTGGCCAGCCCCAGCATTTT.

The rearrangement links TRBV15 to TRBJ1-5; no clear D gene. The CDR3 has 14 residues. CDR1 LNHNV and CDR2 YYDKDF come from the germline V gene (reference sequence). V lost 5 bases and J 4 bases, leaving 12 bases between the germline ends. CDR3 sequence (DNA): TGTGCCACCAGCGCTGGGCAAGAAAATCAGCCCCAGCATTTT. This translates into CATSAGQENQPQHF.

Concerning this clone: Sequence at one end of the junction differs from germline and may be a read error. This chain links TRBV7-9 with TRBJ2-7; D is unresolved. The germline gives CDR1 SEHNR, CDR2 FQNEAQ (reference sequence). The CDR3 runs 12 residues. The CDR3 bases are TGTTCCAGCAGCCTCCCCCCCTTCGGGCAGTACTTC. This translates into CSSSLPPFGQYF.

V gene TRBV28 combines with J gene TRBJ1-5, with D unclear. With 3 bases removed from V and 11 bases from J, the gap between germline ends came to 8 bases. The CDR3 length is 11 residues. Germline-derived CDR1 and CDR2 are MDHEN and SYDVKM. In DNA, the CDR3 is TGTGCCAGCAGTTTCATTTCGGCCCAGCATTTT. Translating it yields CASSFISAQHF.

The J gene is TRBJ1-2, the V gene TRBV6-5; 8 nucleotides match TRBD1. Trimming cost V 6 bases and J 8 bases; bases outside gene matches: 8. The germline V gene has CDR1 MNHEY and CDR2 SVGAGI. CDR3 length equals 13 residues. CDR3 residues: CASSQTGQGGYTF. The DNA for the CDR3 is TGTGCCAGCAGCCAAACCGGACAGGGCGGCTACACCTTC.

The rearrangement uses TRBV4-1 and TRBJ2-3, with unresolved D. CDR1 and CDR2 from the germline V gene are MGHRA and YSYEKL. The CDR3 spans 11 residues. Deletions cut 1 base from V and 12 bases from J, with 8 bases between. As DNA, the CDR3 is TGCGCCAGCAGCCAAGCAGGCCCTCAGTATTTT. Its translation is CASSQAGPQYF.

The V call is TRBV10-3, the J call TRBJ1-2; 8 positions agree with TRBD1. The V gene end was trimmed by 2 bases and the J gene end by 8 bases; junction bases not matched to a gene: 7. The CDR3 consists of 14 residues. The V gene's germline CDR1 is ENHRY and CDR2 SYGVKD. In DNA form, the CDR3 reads TGTGCCATCAGTGAGAGTCAGGGGGCGGGCGGCTACACCTTC. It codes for CAISESQGAGGYTF.

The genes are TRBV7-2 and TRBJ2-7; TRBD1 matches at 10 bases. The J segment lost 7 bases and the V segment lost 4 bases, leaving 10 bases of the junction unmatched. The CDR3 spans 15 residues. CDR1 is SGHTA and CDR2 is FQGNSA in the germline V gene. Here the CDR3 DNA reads TGTGCCAGCAGCTCCCGGGACAGGGGCAGGGGTGAGCAGTACTTC. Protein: CASSSRDRGRGEQYF. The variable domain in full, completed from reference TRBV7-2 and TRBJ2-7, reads GAGVSQSPSNKVTEKGKDVELRCDPISGHTALYWYRQSLGQGLEFLIYFQGNSAPDKSGLPSDRFSAERTGGSVSTLTIQRTQQEDSAVYLCASSSRDRGRGEQYFGPGTRLTVT.

The CDR3: CASIGGSTYEQYF. The DNA of the CDR3 is TGTGCCAGCATTGGGGGGTCGACCTACGAGCAGTACTTC. The genes are TRBV6-5 and TRBJ2-7; a weak D match, TRBD2 (6 bases). This CDR3 contains 13 residues. Germline-derived CDR1 and CDR2 are MNHEY and SVGAGI. Trimming removed 7 bases from V and 2 bases from J, with 12 bases in between.

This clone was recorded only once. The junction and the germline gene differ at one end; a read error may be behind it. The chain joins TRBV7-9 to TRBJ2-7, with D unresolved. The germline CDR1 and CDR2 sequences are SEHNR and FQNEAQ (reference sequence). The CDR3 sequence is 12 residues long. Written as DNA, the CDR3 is TGTTCCAGCAGCTTAGGTAGAAACGAGCAGTACTTC. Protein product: CSSSLGRNEQYF.

CDR3 nucleotide sequence: TGTGCCATCACCCCGACAGGGGGCCATTACAATGAGCAGTTCTTC. Protein sequence: CAITPTGGHYNEQFF. The chain is built from TRBV10-3 and TRBJ2-1; 10 bases fit TRBD1. This CDR3 region has 15 residues. With 7 bases clipped from V and 4 bases from J, the junction kept 7 bases outside the gene matches. The germline gives CDR1 ENHRY, CDR2 SYGVKD.

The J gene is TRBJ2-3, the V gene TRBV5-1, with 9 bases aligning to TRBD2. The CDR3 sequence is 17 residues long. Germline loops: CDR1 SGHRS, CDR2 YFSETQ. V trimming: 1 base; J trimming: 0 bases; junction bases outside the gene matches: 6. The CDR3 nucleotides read TGCGCCAGCAGCTTGTTGGCGGGAGGGATGAGCACAGATACGCAGTATTTT. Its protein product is CASSLLAGGMSTDTQYF.

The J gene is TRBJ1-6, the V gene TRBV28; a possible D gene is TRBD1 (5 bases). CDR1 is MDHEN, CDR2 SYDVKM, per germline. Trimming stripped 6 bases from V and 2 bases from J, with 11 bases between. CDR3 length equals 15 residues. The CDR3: CASRLSGTYNSPLHF. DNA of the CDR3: TGTGCCAGCAGACTCTCAGGGACCTATAATTCACCCCTCCACTTT.

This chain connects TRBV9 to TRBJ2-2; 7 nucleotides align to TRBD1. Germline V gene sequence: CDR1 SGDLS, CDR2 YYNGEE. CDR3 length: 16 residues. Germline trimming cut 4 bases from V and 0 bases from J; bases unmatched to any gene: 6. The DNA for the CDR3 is TGTGCCAGCAGCACCGAGACAGGGACGAACACCGGGGAGCTGTTTTTT. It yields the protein CASSTETGTNTGELFF. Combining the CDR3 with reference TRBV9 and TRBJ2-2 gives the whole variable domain DSGVTQTPKHLITATGQRVTLRCSPRSGDLSVYWYQQSLDQGLQFLIQYYNGEERAKGNILERFSAQQFPDLHSELNLSSLELGDSALYFCASSTETGTNTGELFFGEGSRLTVL.